Listed below are T cell receptor beta chains from one sample, sequenced in a study of T-cell reconstitution after alpha-beta-depleted transplantation in children. TCRdb re-called the PCR reads with MiXCR, one entry per CDR3 protein. The sample has hundreds of thousands of distinct CDR3 sequences, 16% seen once; the top ten hold 0.9% to 1.2%. Specimen: PBMCs from the stem cell graft donor, collected from the stem cell graft. All receptors come from a human donor who donated a stem cell graft to a child with acute myeloid leukemia. CDR3s include the opening cysteine and the closing phenylalanine or tryptophan. The D gene is left open where the match is weak. Some rows mark clone size as missing; the rest say once, few, many or name a class of expanded clone.

.	TRBV27	few	TRBJ2-1	TGTGCCAGCAGTTTACTTCCGGGGGCGCATGAGCAGTTCTTC	CASSLLPGAHEQFF
.	TRBV9	many	TRBJ2-5	TGTGCCAGCAGCTTCACGGGATCGTACCAAGAGACCCAGTACTTC	CASSFTGSYQETQYF
.	TRBV11-3	.	TRBJ2-5	TGTGCCAGCAGCCGTCCGGGACAGCGGGGAGAGACCCAGTACTTC	CASSRPGQRGETQYF
.	TRBV20-1	many	TRBJ1-4	TGCAGTGCTAGAGATCAAAACAGGAGTTACCAAAAACTGTTTTTT	CSARDQNRSYQKLFF
TRBD1	TRBV20-1	many	TRBJ1-2	TGCAGTGCAAAGGGGGCGACAACTGGCTACACCTTC	CSAKGATTGYTF
.	TRBV20-1	many	TRBJ2-3	TGCAGTGGTTACCCGCGGCCCGGGGTAGATACGCAGTATTTT	CSGYPRPGVDTQYF
TRBD2	TRBV20-1	many	TRBJ2-7	TGCAGTGCGCTACTAGCGGGGGCCACCTACGAGCAGTACTTC	CSALLAGATYEQYF
.	TRBV20-1	.	TRBJ1-1	TGCAGTGCTAGCTCGGAGGGGATGAACACTGAAGCTTTCTTT	CSASSEGMNTEAFF
TRBD2	TRBV29-1	.	TRBJ2-3	TGCAGCGTGCCGACTAGCGGATGGACAGATACGCAGTATTTT	CSVPTSGWTDTQYF
.	TRBV20-1	many	TRBJ1-1	TGCAGTGCTAGTGCAAAGAGTGAAGCTTTCTTT	CSASAKSEAFF
TRBD1	TRBV15	many	TRBJ2-1	TGTGCCACCAGCGTGCCGGGACAGGGGCCCCGTGAGCAGTTCTTC	CATSVPGQGPREQFF
.	TRBV18	many	TRBJ2-5	TGTGCCAGCTCACCGATGCGAGGGATCCAAGAGACCCAGTACTTC	CASSPMRGIQETQYF
.	TRBV29-1	many	TRBJ2-3	TGCAGCGTTGCGACAGGTTCAGATACGCAGTATTTT	CSVATGSDTQYF
.	TRBV7-9	few	TRBJ2-1	TGTGCCAGCAGCTTACGAGAGGCAGGGGACAATGAGCAGTTCTTC	CASSLREAGDNEQFF
.	TRBV9	few	TRBJ2-1	TGTGCCAGCAGCGTAGAAGGAAGACATTACTCCTACAATGAGCAGTTCTTC	CASSVEGRHYSYNEQFF
.	TRBV27	.	TRBJ2-1	TGTGCCAGCAGAAAAACGACCGAGTTGTTTTACAATGAGCAGTTCTTC	CASRKTTELFYNEQFF
TRBD1	TRBV4-3	many	TRBJ1-1	TGCGCCAGCAGCCAAGGGACAGGGGATTTTAACACTGAAGCTTTCTTT	CASSQGTGDFNTEAFF
TRBD2	TRBV27	few	TRBJ2-1	TGTGCCAGCAGTTTTCGGCGACTAGCGGGACTATACAATGAGCAGTTCTTC	CASSFRRLAGLYNEQFF
TRBD2	TRBV5-6	.	TRBJ2-3	TGTGCCAGCACCAAGACTAGCGCTAGCACAGATACGCAGTATTTT	CASTKTSASTDTQYF
.	TRBV7-2	.	TRBJ2-5	TGTGCCAGCAGTTCAGAGACCCTCCGGGAGACCCAGTACTTC	CASSSETLRETQYF
.	TRBV5-1	.	TRBJ2-3	TGCGCCAGCAGCTCCTCCCAGACGACTAGCACAGATACGCAGTATTTT	CASSSSQTTSTDTQYF
.	TRBV7-3	once	TRBJ1-1	TGTGCCAGCAGCCTACAGAGGACTATGAACACTGAAGCTTTCTTT	CASSLQRTMNTEAFF
TRBD1	TRBV11-2	.	TRBJ1-1	TGTGCCAGCAGCTTAGACTTTCGGCTAAGGGGGCTCACTGAAGCTTTCTTT	CASSLDFRLRGLTEAFF
TRBD1	TRBV5-1	.	TRBJ2-2	TGCGCCAGCAGCTTGGATGGGGACAGGAACACCGGGGAGCTGTTTTTT	CASSLDGDRNTGELFF
.	TRBV20-1	many	TRBJ1-3	TGCAGTGCTAGAGATCACAGGACAGTCGGTCGAAACACCATATATTTT	CSARDHRTVGRNTIYF
TRBD1	TRBV7-2	many	TRBJ1-3	TGTGCCAGCAGCTACGGGACAGGGCTGAGCTCTGGAAACACCATATATTTT	CASSYGTGLSSGNTIYF
TRBD2	TRBV5-1	few	TRBJ2-1	TGCGCCAGCAGCTTGCTTTGGCGGGGGGGCCCCTACAATGAGCAGTTCTTC	CASSLLWRGGPYNEQFF
.	TRBV20-1	many	TRBJ1-1	TGCAGTGCTAGAGTATCTTTGAACACTGAAGCTTTCTTT	CSARVSLNTEAFF
TRBD2	TRBV5-1	.	TRBJ2-5	TGCGCCAGCAGCAGAGGACTAGCGGGGGATGAGACCCAGTACTTC	CASSRGLAGDETQYF
.	TRBV29-1	many	TRBJ2-2	TGCAGCTCAAGGAGGGGGAACACCGGGGAGCTGTTTTTT	CSSRRGNTGELFF
.	TRBV7-3	.	TRBJ1-6	TGTGCCAGCAGCTCTACCCAAATCGGACGGTCAGCATCACCCCTCCACTTT	CASSSTQIGRSASPLHF
TRBD2	TRBV6-5	many	TRBJ2-1	TGTGCCAGCAGATTGACTAGCGGGGGCTACAATGAGCAGTTCTTC	CASRLTSGGYNEQFF
.	TRBV2	few	TRBJ2-3	TGTTGCGGCGGACAGAGCACAGATACGCAGTATTTT	CCGGQSTDTQYF
.	TRBV15	.	TRBJ1-4	TGTGCCACCAGCAGAGACCCAATCGACCCGGACAGTAATGAAAAACTGTTTTTT	CATSRDPIDPDSNEKLFF
.	TRBV29-1	.	TRBJ2-3	TGCAGCGTTGTTCGGGGACCTACCACAGATACGCAGTATTTT	CSVVRGPTTDTQYF
.	TRBV9	few	TRBJ1-4	TGTGCCAGCAGCGTAGATTTCAGGTTTGGAGAAAAACTGTTTTTT	CASSVDFRFGEKLFF
TRBD1	TRBV12-3/TRBV12-4	many	TRBJ2-3	TGTGCCAGCAGCCAAGGACAGGGAGAACTAACAGATACGCAGTATTTT	CASSQGQGELTDTQYF
.	TRBV7-9	few	TRBJ1-2	TGTGCCAGCAGCTTAGACGGTGACCAGAACTATGGCTACACCTTC	CASSLDGDQNYGYTF
.	TRBV7-2	.	TRBJ2-1	TGTGCCAGCAGGTCCGCCGGGGAAACTTCCTACAATGAGCAGTTCTTC	CASRSAGETSYNEQFF
.	TRBV5-4	.	TRBJ1-2	TGTGCCAGCAGCTTGGCACCGGGACTTGATGGCTACACCTTC	CASSLAPGLDGYTF
.	TRBV5-1	.	TRBJ1-1	TGCGCCAGCAGACCGGTGGGGGGGATGAGGACTGAAGCTTTCTTT	CASRPVGGMRTEAFF
.	TRBV25-1	.	TRBJ1-2	TGTGCCAGCAGTGTTATGGACAGAGACTACTATGGCTACACCTTC	CASSVMDRDYYGYTF
.	TRBV7-2	many	TRBJ1-1	TGTGCCAGCAGCTTAGCTAGAGCAGGGGTCGAAGCTTTCTTT	CASSLARAGVEAFF
.	TRBV4-2	.	TRBJ1-6	TGTGCCAGCAGCCGGTACAAGAATTCACCCCTCCACTTT	CASSRYKNSPLHF
.	TRBV6-2/TRBV6-3	few	TRBJ2-2	TGTGCCAGCAGTCCCAAATGGGGGGCTGGCACCGGGGAGCTGTTTTTT	CASSPKWGAGTGELFF
.	TRBV6-5	few	TRBJ2-4	TGTGCCAGCAGTTACTCAGGGCGGGGGCCCGCCAAAAACATTCAGTACTTC	CASSYSGRGPAKNIQYF
TRBD1	TRBV20-1	many	TRBJ1-5	TGCAGTGCTAAAAAAGCAGGGGGAGACAATAGCAATCAGCCCCAGCATTTT	CSAKKAGGDNSNQPQHF
TRBD1	TRBV5-1	.	TRBJ1-1	TGCGCCAGCAGCACCCCGGACTCGACAGGGCTGAACACTGAAGCTTTCTTT	CASSTPDSTGLNTEAFF
.	TRBV20-1	many	TRBJ2-5	TGCAGTGCTAGGACACTCCGGGACACCGTAATCTCACAGTACTTC	CSARTLRDTVISQYF
TRBD2	TRBV6-4	many	TRBJ2-2	TGTGCCAGCAGTCCGGGGACTAGCGACACCGGGGAGCTGTTTTTT	CASSPGTSDTGELFF
.	TRBV12-3/TRBV12-4	many	TRBJ1-2	TGTGCCAGCAGTACCCGGGGAGGGTTGAATCGTGGCTACACCTTC	CASSTRGGLNRGYTF
.	TRBV24-1	.	TRBJ2-1	TGTGCCACCAGTGATTTGTCAAGGGGTCTCGATGAGCAGTTCTTC	CATSDLSRGLDEQFF
.	TRBV20-1	.	TRBJ2-6	TGCAGTGCTCCCTCCGGGTCTGGGGCCAACGTCCTGACTTTC	CSAPSGSGANVLTF